A single TCR beta chain is shown here with its context. Other DNA sequences within the sample encode an identical CDR3. These data are taken from a study of blood T cell repertoires in COVID-19. Germline CDR1 MNHEY, CDR2 SMNVEV (reference sequence). Trimming removed 3 bases from V and 5 bases from J; junction bases left unmatched: 1. CDR3 length: 13 amino acids. Original analysis: From reference gene primer amplification, estimates of nucleated cell counts were derived. TCRdb keeps only in-frame clones here, not all; method: immunoSEQ multiplex PCR. The DNA gave D and trimming, while V, J and clone size come from that table. The sample gives 90,000 to 130,000 clones, 82% of which show up once; 7% to 9.5% is in the top ten.

Sequencing used peripheral blood. V usage is TRBV27 and J usage is TRBJ1-2; 9 bases agree with TRBD1. The receptor's source is a man aged 65 to 85 with acute or convalescent COVID-19. Here the CDR3 DNA reads TGTGCCAGCAGTTTGACAGGGGGATATGGCTACACCTTC. It is translated as CASSLTGGYGYTF.